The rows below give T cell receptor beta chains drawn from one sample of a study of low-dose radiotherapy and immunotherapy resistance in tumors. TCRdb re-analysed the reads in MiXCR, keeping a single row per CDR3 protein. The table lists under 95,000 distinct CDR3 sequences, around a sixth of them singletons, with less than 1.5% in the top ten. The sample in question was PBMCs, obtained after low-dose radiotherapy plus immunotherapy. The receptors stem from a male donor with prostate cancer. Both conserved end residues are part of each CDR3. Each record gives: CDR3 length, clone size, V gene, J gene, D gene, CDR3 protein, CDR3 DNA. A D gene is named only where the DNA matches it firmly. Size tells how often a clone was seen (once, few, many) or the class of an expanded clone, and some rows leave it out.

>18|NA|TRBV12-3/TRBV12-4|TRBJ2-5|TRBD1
CASSPHPGQGAPGETQHF
TGTGCCAGCAGTCCCCACCCCGGACAGGGGGCGCCAGGGGAGACCCAGCACTTC
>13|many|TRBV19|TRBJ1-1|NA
CATREQGRTEAFF
TGTGCCACCAGAGAGCAGGGTAGGACTGAAGCTTTCTTT
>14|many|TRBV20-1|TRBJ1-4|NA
CSAPPGADNEKLFF
TGCAGTGCCCCTCCGGGGGCAGATAATGAAAAACTGTTTTTT
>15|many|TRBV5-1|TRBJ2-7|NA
CASSWSPGVSYEQYF
TGCGCCAGCAGCTGGTCCCCGGGAGTCTCCTACGAGCAGTACTTC
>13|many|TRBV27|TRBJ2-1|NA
CASSVPSSNEQFF
TGTGCCAGCAGCGTCCCCTCTTCCAATGAGCAGTTCTTC
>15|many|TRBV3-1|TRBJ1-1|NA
CASSQDVTGGSEAFF
TGTGCCAGCAGCCAAGATGTTACGGGAGGCTCTGAAGCTTTCTTT
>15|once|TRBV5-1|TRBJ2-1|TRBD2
CASRFLAGGPDEQFF
TGCGCCAGCCGTTTCCTAGCGGGGGGGCCCGATGAGCAGTTCTTC
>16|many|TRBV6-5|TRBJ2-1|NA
CASSYLAGPRGNEQFF
TGTGCCAGCAGTTACCTAGCCGGGCCCCGAGGCAATGAGCAGTTCTTC
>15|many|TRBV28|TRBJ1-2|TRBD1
CASSSGQGKIHGYTF
TGTGCCAGCAGTTCTGGACAGGGGAAAATCCATGGCTACACCTTC
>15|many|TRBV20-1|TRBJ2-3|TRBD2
CSAREAGRVADTQYF
TGCAGTGCCCGGGAGGCGGGGAGAGTCGCAGATACGCAGTATTTT
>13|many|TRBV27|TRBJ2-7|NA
CASSPSLAREQYF
TGTGCCAGCAGTCCCAGCCTAGCGCGCGAGCAGTACTTC
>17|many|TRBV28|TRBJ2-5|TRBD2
CASSLRLAGGGQETQYF
TGTGCCAGCAGTTTAAGGCTAGCGGGGGGAGGTCAAGAGACCCAGTACTTC
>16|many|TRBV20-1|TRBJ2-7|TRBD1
CSARAQGAPWVYEQYF
TGCAGTGCTAGAGCGCAGGGGGCCCCCTGGGTCTACGAGCAGTACTTC
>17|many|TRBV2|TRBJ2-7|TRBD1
CASSGSLWGQGSYEQYF
TGTGCCAGCAGTGGGTCCCTATGGGGACAGGGGTCCTACGAGCAGTACTTC
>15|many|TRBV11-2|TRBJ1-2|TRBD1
CASSPTGAGGQGYTF
TGTGCCAGCAGCCCGACAGGGGCAGGGGGGCAAGGCTACACCTTC
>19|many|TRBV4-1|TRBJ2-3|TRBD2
CASSLPPVGTSGSTDTQYF
TGCGCCAGCAGCCTACCCCCAGTCGGGACTAGCGGTAGCACAGATACGCAGTATTTT
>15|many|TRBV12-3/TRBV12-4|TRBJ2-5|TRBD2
CASSRTSGSQETQYF
TGTGCCAGCAGCAGGACTAGCGGGAGCCAAGAGACCCAGTACTTC
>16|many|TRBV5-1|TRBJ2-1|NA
CASSLESGRAGNEQFF
TGCGCCAGCAGCTTGGAATCAGGGCGGGCTGGCAATGAGCAGTTCTTC
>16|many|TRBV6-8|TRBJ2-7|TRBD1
CASSYDLGQGTAEQYF
TGTGCCAGCAGTTACGACTTGGGACAGGGGACCGCCGAGCAGTACTTC
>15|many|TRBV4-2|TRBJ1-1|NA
CASSQSRDPNTEAFF
TGTGCCAGCAGCCAAAGCAGGGACCCGAACACTGAAGCTTTCTTT
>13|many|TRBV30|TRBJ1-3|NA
CAWSVLRGNTIYF
TGTGCCTGGAGTGTACTAAGGGGAAACACCATATATTTT
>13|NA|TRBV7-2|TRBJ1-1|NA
CASSSYARTEAFF
TGTGCCAGCAGCTCGTATGCTCGGACTGAAGCTTTCTTT
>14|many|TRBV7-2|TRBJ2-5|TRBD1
CASSFGTGLETQYF
TGTGCCAGCAGCTTTGGGACAGGGTTAGAGACCCAGTACTTC